Shown below are 5 T cell receptor beta chains from a single sample sequenced in a study of shared clonotypes between healthy human individuals. This table comes from immunoSEQ multiplex PCR, and its TCRdb copy is limited to in-frame clones, with some not included. The top ten clones hold roughly 1.2% of a sample with about 1,500,000 clones, about 96% of them seen once. The sequenced sample was naive CD4+ T cells sorted from blood. Subset indicated: CD45RA+ positively selected. These receptors came from a man younger than 40 in good health.

Note on this clone: At the DNA level, this CDR3 is encoded by other sequences in the same sample as well. The chain couples TRBV5-1 to TRBJ2-5, with D unclear. V gave up 0 bases and J gave up 1 base, with 4 bases separating them. CDR1 SGHRS and CDR2 YFSETQ come from the germline V gene. This CDR3 contains 13 residues. In DNA, the CDR3 is TGCGCCAGCAGCTTGGGAGGCCAAGAGACCCAGTACTTC. Its protein product is CASSLGGQETQYF.

The genes are TRBV5-1 and TRBJ2-7, with 7 positions matching TRBD2. The CDR3 loop spans 15 amino acids. The germline V gene encodes CDR1 SGHRS and CDR2 YFSETQ. The V segment lost 0 bases and the J segment 6 bases; nucleotides outside the gene matches: 9. Here the CDR3 DNA reads TGCGCCAGCAGCTTGGCGTCAGGCGGGGGTCTCGAGCAGTACTTC. Amino acid sequence: CASSLASGGGLEQYF.

Remarks on this clone: Distinct nucleotide sequences in the sample also encode this CDR3. This chain joins TRBV10-3 and TRBJ2-7; unclear D gene. There are 14 residues in the CDR3. Per the germline V gene, CDR1 is ENHRY and CDR2 is SYGVKD. Between the trimmed V and J ends, which lost 6 bases and 0 bases, there was a span of 12 bases. The CDR3 loop reads CAISPGPSSYEQYF. Here the CDR3 DNA reads TGTGCCATCAGCCCAGGTCCTAGCTCCTACGAGCAGTACTTC.

As for this clone: Other DNA sequences within the sample encode an identical CDR3. The V and J genes are TRBV5-1 and TRBJ2-3, with TRBD1 as a possible D gene (5 bases). Deletions cut 0 bases from V and 1 base from J, with 9 bases between. Germline loops: CDR1 SGHRS, CDR2 YFSETQ. This CDR3 has 15 residues. The CDR3, as DNA: TGCGCCAGCAGCTTGGATGGGGCTGGCACAGATACGCAGTATTTT. This codes for CASSLDGAGTDTQYF.

This clone was counted once. This rearrangement joins TRBV18 to TRBJ2-1; 10 bases align to TRBD2. The CDR3 totals 16 residues. J was trimmed by 5 bases and V by 6 bases; bases with no gene match: 10. In germline, CDR1 is KGHSH, CDR2 LQKENI. CDR3 DNA sequence: TGTGCCAGCTCTAAGCCTAGCGGGAGAAGCGACAATGAGCAGTTCTTC. This codes for CASSKPSGRSDNEQFF.